These 28 T cell receptor beta chains share one sample of origin, sequenced in a study of tumor-infiltrating lymphocytes in localized non-small cell lung cancer. Repertoires were generated with immunoSEQ multiplex PCR, while TCRdb's copy carries only in-frame clones and drops some. The sample yields more than 9,500 clones, 75% to 90% seen once. Sequenced material: lung tumor tissue. The source of these receptors is a human donor with non-small cell lung cancer.

The V call is TRBV10-3, the J call TRBJ2-3, with TRBD1 as a possible D gene (5 bases). Trimming cost V 2 bases and J 2 bases, with 11 bases left between them. Germline CDR1 ENHRY, CDR2 SYGVKD. The length of the CDR3 is 15 residues. CDR3 loop: CAISEGRVATDTQYF. DNA for the CDR3: TGTGCCATCAGTGAGGGCAGGGTGGCCACAGATACGCAGTATTTT.

The V gene is TRBV7-9, the J gene TRBJ1-1; TRBD1 is a possible D gene (6 bases). Germline CDR1 SEHNR, CDR2 FQNEAQ (reference sequence). The CDR3 covers 13 residues. The ends were cut back, 7 bases at V and 4 bases at J, with 13 bases in the middle. Here the CDR3 reads CASIIQGGTEAFF. The CDR3 DNA reads TGTGCCAGCATTATACAAGGGGGCACTGAAGCTTTCTTT.

In DNA, the CDR3 is TGTGCCAGCTCACCAGGAACTAATGAAAAACTGTTTTTT. Translated, it gives CASSPGTNEKLFF. V is TRBV18 and J is TRBJ1-4; D gene ambiguous. Germline values: CDR1 KGHSH, CDR2 LQKENI. V was shortened by 2 bases and J by 1 base, with 2 bases between the two germline ends. This CDR3 comprises 13 residues.

The CDR3 sequence is CSVSAASNQPQHF. CDR3 nucleotide sequence: TGCAGCGTGTCGGCCGCTAGCAATCAGCCCCAGCATTTT. This chain links TRBV29-1 with TRBJ1-5, with D unclear. With 6 bases removed from V and 0 bases from J, the gap between germline ends came to 9 bases. The length of the CDR3 is 13 residues. From germline, CDR1 is SQVTM and CDR2 ANQGSEA.

V gene TRBV5-8 combines with J gene TRBJ1-2; D unresolved. V was shortened by 2 bases and J by 2 bases, with 13 bases between the two germline ends. Germline CDR1 reads SGHTS; CDR2 reads YDEGEE. There are 15 residues in the CDR3. Here the CDR3 reads CASSLISTYNYGYTF. CDR3 bases: TGTGCCAGCAGCTTAATCTCCACCTACAACTATGGCTACACCTTC.

V gene TRBV14 combines with J gene TRBJ2-5, with D unresolved. This CDR3 comprises 16 residues. V lost 0 bases and J lost 3, with 14 bases in between. Germline V gene data show CDR1 as SGHDN and CDR2 as FVKESK. The CDR3 protein is CASSQDSTVIKETQYF. The CDR3 DNA is TGTGCCAGCAGCCAAGATTCAACAGTGATTAAAGAGACCCAGTACTTC.

V usage is TRBV2 and J usage is TRBJ2-1, with 7 bases lining up with TRBD1. Germline V gene sequence: CDR1 SNHLY, CDR2 FYNNEI. With V trimmed by 11 bases and J by 11 bases, 12 bases remained unmatched. The CDR3 contains 12 residues. The CDR3 loop reads CAVGGSQGKQFF. DNA for the CDR3: TGTGCCGTGGGTGGTTCACAGGGGAAGCAGTTCTTC.

The chain is built from TRBV4-1 and TRBJ1-1; no clear D. Germline V CDR1 and CDR2: MGHRA, YSYEKL. The CDR3 contains 15 residues. V was trimmed by 2 bases and J by 0 bases, leaving 10 bases between them. Here the CDR3 DNA reads TGCGCCAGCAGCCAAAGGGAGCAGTTGAACACTGAAGCTTTCTTT. This encodes CASSQREQLNTEAFF.

V gene TRBV6-5 combines with J gene TRBJ1-2; TRBD1 matches at 9 bases. The CDR3 spans 14 residues. With 6 bases clipped from V and 7 bases from J, the junction kept 9 bases outside the gene matches. Germline CDR1 and CDR2: MNHEY and SVGAGI. The CDR3 loop is CASSNTQGAVGYTF. The CDR3, as DNA: TGTGCCAGCAGCAACACACAGGGGGCGGTTGGCTACACCTTC.

In this sample, this clone turned up a few times. The chain links TRBV30 to TRBJ1-6; TRBD1 matches at 11 bases. The trim removed 6 bases at V and 7 bases at J, leaving 17 bases unmatched. The CDR3 runs to 18 residues. CDR1 is GTSNPN and CDR2 is SVGIG in the germline V gene (reference sequence). CDR3 protein: CACPRGGTGGLGNSPLHF. For the CDR3, the DNA is TGTGCCTGTCCTAGAGGCGGGACAGGGGGTCTCGGGAATTCACCCCTCCACTTT. The full variable domain, with the rest looked up from reference TRBV30 and TRBJ1-6, is SQTIHQWPATLVQPVGSPLSLECTVEGTSNPNLYWYRQAAGRGLQLLFYSVGIGQISSEVPQNLSASRPQDRQFILSSKKLLLSDSGFYLCACPRGGTGGLGNSPLHFGNGTRLTVT.

This chain connects TRBV4-2 to TRBJ2-7; D might be TRBD1 (6 bases). Looked up from germline, CDR1 is LGHNA and CDR2 is YNFKEQ. Trimming stripped 3 bases from V and 2 bases from J, with 14 bases between. CDR3 length: 15 amino acids. Written as DNA, the CDR3 is TGTGCCAGCAGCCAGTATCGGGCAGGGGCCTACGAGCAGTACTTC. Translation: CASSQYRAGAYEQYF.

The J gene is TRBJ1-1, the V gene TRBV7-2, with a weak D call TRBD1 (6 bases). Trimming shortened V by 3 bases and J by 4 bases, and 12 bases separated the two germline ends. The germline V gene encodes CDR1 SGHTA and CDR2 FQGNSA. The CDR3 has 14 amino acids. DNA of the CDR3: TGTGCCAGCAGCTTCTCACAGGGTGGCACTGAAGCTTTCTTT. Amino acid sequence: CASSFSQGGTEAFF.

This rearrangement joins TRBV29-1 to TRBJ2-6; D is uncertain. CDR1 is SQVTM, CDR2 ANQGSEA, per germline. There are 11 residues in the CDR3. The V end was cut by 4 bases, the J end by 2 bases, with 0 bases between. CDR3 in amino acids: CSVAGANVLTF. CDR3 sequence (DNA): TGCAGCGTTGCTGGGGCCAACGTCCTGACTTTC.

The chain carries TRBV14 and TRBJ1-3; D not resolved. The CDR3 has 14 amino acids. Germline V CDR1 and CDR2: SGHDN, FVKESK. V was clipped by 6 bases and J by 2 bases, with 11 bases between them. The CDR3 is CASRTGIPGNTIYF. In DNA, the CDR3 is TGTGCCAGCAGAACCGGGATTCCTGGAAACACCATATATTTT. Filled out from reference TRBV14 and TRBJ1-3, the complete variable domain reads EAGVTQFPSHSVIEKGQTVTLRCDPISGHDNLYWYRRVMGKEIKFLLHFVKESKQDESGMPNNRFLAERTGGTYSTLKVQPAELEDSGVYFCASRTGIPGNTIYFGEGSWLTVV.

The chain employs TRBV6-1 and TRBJ2-1; no firm D call. CDR3 length equals 14 residues. Germline loops: CDR1 MNHNS, CDR2 SASEGT. Trimming pared 3 bases from V and 1 base from J, leaving 7 bases between. CDR3 DNA: TGTGCCAGCAGTGATGTGGCATCCTACAATGAGCAGTTCTTC. Its protein product is CASSDVASYNEQFF.

This clone turned up a few times. This chain joins TRBV9 and TRBJ1-1, with D possibly being TRBD1 (6 bases). The CDR3 consists of 14 residues. V was pared by 4 bases and J by 0 bases, with 10 bases between. Germline CDR1 SGDLS, CDR2 YYNGEE. Here the CDR3 reads CASSPTGMNTEAFF. The CDR3 nucleotides read TGTGCCAGCAGCCCCACAGGGATGAACACTGAAGCTTTCTTT.

V gene TRBV14 combines with J gene TRBJ2-1; D unresolved. V was cut by 1 base and J by 5 bases, with 9 bases left in between. The germline V gene encodes CDR1 SGHDN and CDR2 FVKESK. The CDR3 sequence is 14 residues long. Here the CDR3 DNA reads TGTGCCAGCAGCCAAGCTTTAGGTAACAATGAGCAGTTCTTC. Translating gives CASSQALGNNEQFF. Full variable domain (rest looked up from reference TRBV14 and TRBJ2-1): EAGVTQFPSHSVIEKGQTVTLRCDPISGHDNLYWYRRVMGKEIKFLLHFVKESKQDESGMPNNRFLAERTGGTYSTLKVQPAELEDSGVYFCASSQALGNNEQFFGPGTRLTVL.

The chain employs TRBV7-8 and TRBJ2-5; 7 bases line up with TRBD2. The length of the CDR3 is 16 residues. Unmatched junction bases numbered 6, after V lost 0 bases and J lost 2 bases. Germline V gives CDR1 SGHVS, CDR2 FQNEAQ. DNA of the CDR3: TGTGCCAGCAGCTTAGCCATCACGGGGGGTCAAGAGACCCAGTACTTC. It is translated as CASSLAITGGQETQYF. The full variable domain, in which reference TRBV7-8 and TRBJ2-5 provide the parts outside the CDR3, is GAGVSQSPRYKVAKRGQDVALRCDPISGHVSLFWYQQALGQGPEFLTYFQNEAQLDKSGLPSDRFFAERPEGSVSTLKIQRTQQEDSAVYLCASSLAITGGQETQYFGPGTRLLVL.

This clone was counted a few times. V usage is TRBV30 and J usage is TRBJ1-6; D gene uncertain. The CDR3 runs 13 residues. Germline assignment: CDR1 GTSNPN and CDR2 SVGIG (reference sequence). The V gene lost 4 bases and the J gene lost 0 bases, with 4 bases spanning the gap. Written as DNA, the CDR3 is TGTGCCTGGAAAGACTCCTATAATTCACCCCTCCACTTT. Residues: CAWKDSYNSPLHF.

The gene calls are TRBV7-2 and TRBJ1-5; D not resolved. This CDR3 has 15 residues. V was clipped by 4 bases and J by 0 bases, with 10 bases between them. CDR1 SGHTA and CDR2 FQGNSA come from the germline V gene. CDR3 protein: CASSSISNSNQPQHF. CDR3 DNA: TGTGCCAGCAGCTCCATATCGAATAGCAATCAGCCCCAGCATTTT.

This clone was seen only a few times. The chain is built from TRBV5-8 and TRBJ1-5; D might be TRBD1 (6 bases). Germline-derived CDR1 and CDR2 are SGHTS and YDEGEE. V lost 0 bases and J 4 bases, leaving 11 bases between the germline ends. The CDR3 spans 15 residues. The DNA of the CDR3 is TGTGCCAGCAGCTTGGGGACAGTTAGAAATCAGCCCCAGCATTTT. This encodes CASSLGTVRNQPQHF.

The gene calls are TRBV5-6 and TRBJ2-4, with 9 bases lining up with TRBD2. The trim removed 2 bases at V and 0 bases at J, leaving 6 bases unmatched. CDR3 length: 17 amino acids. Looked up from germline, CDR1 is SGHDT and CDR2 is YYEEEE. The DNA for the CDR3 is TGTGCCAGCAGCTTAAGAGCGGGGGGACTAGCCAAAAACATTCAGTACTTC. Protein: CASSLRAGGLAKNIQYF.

The V and J genes are TRBV7-2 and TRBJ1-6, with D perhaps TRBD1 (5 bases). The V end was cut by 4 bases, the J end by 9 bases, with 10 bases between. Germline CDR1 is SGHTA and CDR2 is FQGNSA. CDR3 size: 13 residues. The CDR3 region is CASSSLGGSPLHF. Here the CDR3 DNA reads TGTGCCAGCAGCTCTCTCGGGGGTTCACCCCTCCACTTT.

This rearrangement joins TRBV7-9 to TRBJ1-1; a weak D match, TRBD1 (5 bases). The CDR3 contains 15 residues. The V and J ends lost 2 bases and 1 base respectively, with 11 bases between them. Germline assignment: CDR1 SEHNR and CDR2 FQNEAQ (reference sequence). This CDR3 is CASSLREQANTEAFF. DNA for the CDR3: TGTGCCAGCAGCTTAAGAGAACAGGCGAACACTGAAGCTTTCTTT.

This clone has just a few counts. The V gene is TRBV29-1, the J gene TRBJ1-2; no clear D gene. From germline, CDR1 is SQVTM and CDR2 ANQGSEA. The CDR3 contains 12 residues. Trimming cost V 6 bases and J 8 bases, with 16 bases left between them. The CDR3 is CSVRDSGEGYTF. The DNA of the CDR3 is TGCAGCGTAAGGGATTCCGGCGAGGGCTACACCTTC.

This rearrangement joins TRBV29-1 to TRBJ1-1, with 7 positions matching TRBD1. V dropped 4 bases and J dropped 4; count of bases not matched to a gene: 6. Germline V gene lookup returns CDR1 SQVTM and CDR2 ANQGSEA. This CDR3 region has 13 residues. The CDR3 nucleotides are TGCAGCGTTGGAAACAGGGGATTCACTGAAGCTTTCTTT. Protein sequence: CSVGNRGFTEAFF.

The V gene is TRBV10-1, the J gene TRBJ1-6; 11 bases match TRBD1. The CDR3 is 14 amino acids. Germline V lookup: CDR1 WNHNN, CDR2 SYGVQD (reference sequence). With V trimmed by 6 bases and J by 10 bases, 5 bases remained unmatched. The CDR3 region has the DNA TGCGCCAGCAGCCCGGGACAGGGGGAATCACCCCTCCACTTT. This sequence encodes CASSPGQGESPLHF.

The genes are TRBV18 and TRBJ1-2, with D possibly TRBD1 on 6 matching bases. V shed 1 base and J shed 1 base, with 7 bases lying between them. The V gene's germline CDR1 is KGHSH and CDR2 LQKENI. CDR3 size: 14 residues. CDR3 sequence reads: CASSPRQDNYGYTF. CDR3 DNA sequence: TGTGCCAGCTCACCACGACAGGATAACTATGGCTACACCTTC.